The 19 T cell receptor beta chains given below trace back to one sample, sequenced in a study of shared clonotypes between healthy human individuals. Only CD45RO-negative cells positively selected for CCR7 counted as naive CD8 cells, so terminally differentiated effector memory CD45RA+ cells were excluded. Here immunoSEQ multiplex PCR was the method, and the copy in TCRdb shows in-frame clones only, minus some. The sample contains approximately 840,000 clones, approximately 96% of which appear only once. Material: naive CD8+ T cells sorted from blood. The receptors shown here come from a man aged 25-45 years in good health.

This chain joins TRBV7-9 and TRBJ2-7; 14 bases are shared with TRBD2. The trim removed 6 bases at V and 5 bases at J, leaving 6 bases unmatched. The CDR3 runs 15 residues. CDR1 is SEHNR and CDR2 is FQNEAQ in the germline V gene (reference sequence). CDR3 DNA sequence: TGTGCCAGCAGTTGGGGACTAGCGGGAGCCCACGAGCAGTACTTC. Translating it yields CASSWGLAGAHEQYF.

The rearrangement links TRBV29-1 to TRBJ2-1; TRBD2 is a possible D gene (5 bases). The CDR3 is made up of 13 amino acids. CDR1 is SQVTM, CDR2 ANQGSEA, per germline. V lost 7 bases and J lost 6, with 16 bases in between. CDR3 nucleotides: TGCAGCGCCGTTACACTAGTCGGCAATGAGCAGTTCTTC. Amino acid sequence: CSAVTLVGNEQFF.

CDR3 residues: CAVGTANTEAFF. The CDR3 DNA reads TGTGCCGTCGGGACAGCCAACACTGAAGCTTTCTTT. The chain uses TRBV5-5 and TRBJ1-1; 7 bases map to TRBD1. J lost 2 bases, V lost 10 bases, and 5 bases had no gene match. Germline values: CDR1 SGHKS, CDR2 YYEKEE (reference sequence). This CDR3 comprises 12 residues. The full variable domain, in which reference TRBV5-5 and TRBJ1-1 provide the parts outside the CDR3, is DAGVTQSPTHLIKTRGQQVTLRCSPISGHKSVSWYQQVLGQGPQFIFQYYEKEERGRGNFPDRFSARQFPNYSSELNVNALLLGDSALYLCAVGTANTEAFFGQGTRLTVV.

The rearrangement uses TRBV19 and TRBJ2-7; either TRBD1 or TRBD2 may supply D (5 bases each). This CDR3 is built from 14 residues. Per the germline V gene, CDR1 is LNHDA and CDR2 is SQIVND (reference sequence). V lost 1 base, J lost 2 bases, and 9 bases lay in between. CDR3 DNA: TGTGCCAGTAGTATAGGGGACGGGCCCTACGAGCAGTACTTC. This translates into CASSIGDGPYEQYF.

Concerning this clone: The sample carries other DNA sequences with the same CDR3. This chain joins TRBV5-1 and TRBJ2-1; D gene unclear. Germline values: CDR1 SGHRS, CDR2 YFSETQ. With 0 bases removed from V and 2 bases from J, the gap between germline ends came to 6 bases. CDR3 length: 14 residues. The CDR3 sequence is CASSLERAYNEQFF. As DNA, the CDR3 is TGCGCCAGCAGCTTGGAGCGAGCCTACAATGAGCAGTTCTTC.

This sequence joins TRBV28 and TRBJ2-7; 8 bases line up with TRBD1. Germline values: CDR1 MDHEN, CDR2 SYDVKM. The CDR3 extends over 15 amino acids. Trimming cost V 6 bases and J 7 bases; bases outside gene matches: 14. CDR3 amino acids: CASSGDRGSSREQYF. For the CDR3, the DNA is TGTGCCAGCAGCGGAGACAGGGGAAGCTCGAGGGAGCAGTACTTC.

The rearrangement joins TRBV11-2 to TRBJ1-2; a weak D match, TRBD1 (5 bases). The V end was cut by 0 bases, the J end by 2 bases, with 16 bases between. This CDR3 is 17 amino acids long. The germline gives CDR1 SGHAT, CDR2 FQNNGV. The CDR3 region has the DNA TGTGCCAGCAGCTTAGATCTAAGCCAGGGTGGAAACTATGGCTACACCTTC. Translated: CASSLDLSQGGNYGYTF.

The chain recombines TRBV2 with TRBJ2-3, with 11 bases lining up with TRBD2. The CDR3 consists of 16 residues. CDR1 and CDR2 from the germline V gene are SNHLY and FYNNEI. V shed 6 bases, J shed 2 bases, and the junction held 7 bases outside the gene matches. CDR3 amino acids: CASSTGTSGFTDTQYF. Written as DNA, the CDR3 is TGTGCCAGCAGCACCGGGACTAGCGGATTCACAGATACGCAGTATTTT.

The gene calls are TRBV27 and TRBJ2-7; 7 nucleotides align to TRBD2. This CDR3 has 15 residues. J was trimmed by 3 bases and V by 5 bases; bases with no gene match: 10. The V gene's germline CDR1 is MNHEY and CDR2 SMNVEV (reference sequence). The CDR3, as DNA: TGTGCCAGCAGTCGCTCTAGCGGAGCTCACTACGAGCAGTACTTC. Translation gives CASSRSSGAHYEQYF.

V is TRBV29-1 and J is TRBJ1-1; 8 bases line up with TRBD1. The CDR3 loop spans 12 amino acids. Germline CDR1 reads SQVTM; CDR2 reads ANQGSEA. The V and J ends lost 6 bases and 2 bases, in that order; junction bases with no gene match: 2. The CDR3 here is CSVTGGNTEAFF. CDR3 sequence (DNA): TGCAGCGTCACAGGGGGAAACACTGAAGCTTTCTTT.

The chain carries TRBV6-5 and TRBJ2-7, with D possibly being TRBD1 (5 bases). The CDR3 length is 14 residues. Germline CDR1 MNHEY, CDR2 SVGAGI. Between the trimmed V and J ends, which lost 7 bases and 0 bases, there was a span of 13 bases. The CDR3 sequence: CASKTQGYSYEQYF. In DNA, the CDR3 is TGTGCCAGCAAAACTCAGGGTTACTCCTACGAGCAGTACTTC.

The chain employs TRBV28 and TRBJ1-1; 8 bases are shared with TRBD1. After removal of 5 bases from V and 3 bases from J, the junction contained 8 bases not matched to a gene. The germline CDR1 and CDR2 sequences are MDHEN and SYDVKM. The CDR3 runs 15 residues. CDR3 loop: CASSPLRGLDTEAFF. The CDR3 nucleotides read TGTGCCAGCAGTCCCCTCAGGGGGCTGGACACTGAAGCTTTCTTT.

The chain couples TRBV4-1 to TRBJ2-5; D gene ambiguous. CDR1 is MGHRA, CDR2 YSYEKL, per germline. The CDR3 runs to 14 residues. V was pared by 1 base and J by 2 bases, with 8 bases between. CDR3 region: CASSQVLDQETQYF. CDR3 in DNA: TGCGCCAGCAGCCAAGTCTTGGATCAAGAGACCCAGTACTTC.

The chain carries TRBV11-2 and TRBJ2-3; D remains ambiguous. Trimming removed 3 bases at V and 0 bases at J, with 13 bases between. CDR3 length: 16 amino acids. Germline-derived CDR1 and CDR2 are SGHAT and FQNNGV. DNA for the CDR3: TGTGCCAGCAGCTTTAAGGCAGGAAAAAGCACAGATACGCAGTATTTT. Translated, it gives CASSFKAGKSTDTQYF.

This sequence joins TRBV19 and TRBJ2-1; 10 positions match TRBD2. The CDR3 is 17 residues long. Germline V lookup: CDR1 LNHDA, CDR2 SQIVND (reference sequence). Germline trimming cut 3 bases from V and 5 bases from J; bases unmatched to any gene: 10. The CDR3: CASSIPRLAGPNNEQFF. The CDR3 DNA sequence: TGTGCCAGTAGTATCCCGAGACTAGCGGGCCCTAACAATGAGCAGTTCTTC. The variable domain in full, with the rest retrieved from reference TRBV19 and TRBJ2-1, is DGGITQSPKYLFRKEGQNVTLSCEQNLNHDAMYWYRQDPGQGLRLIYYSQIVNDFQKGDIAEGYSVSREKKESFPLTVTSAQKNPTAFYLCASSIPRLAGPNNEQFFGPGTRLTVL.

V usage is TRBV4-3 and J usage is TRBJ2-2, with 7 nucleotides matching TRBD1. Trimming cost V 3 bases and J 3 bases; bases outside gene matches: 16. The CDR3 totals 19 residues. Germline CDR1 is LGHNA and CDR2 is YSLEER. In DNA, the CDR3 is TGCGCCAGCAGCCATAGCATCACAGGGGTGGCGGTTGACACCGGGGAGCTGTTTTTT. Its translation is CASSHSITGVAVDTGELFF.

The chain carries TRBV20-1 and TRBJ2-3, with D possibly being TRBD2 (5 bases). The CDR3 contains 11 residues. Germline V lookup: CDR1 DFQATT, CDR2 SNEGSKA (reference sequence). The V end lost 4 bases, the J end lost 4 bases, and 6 bases lay between the germline ends. This chain's CDR3 is CSANGADTQYF. The CDR3, as DNA: TGCAGTGCTAACGGGGCAGATACGCAGTATTTT.

The J gene is TRBJ2-7, the V gene TRBV6-1, with D possibly matching TRBD2 (5 bases). CDR3 length equals 14 residues. Germline loops: CDR1 MNHNS, CDR2 SASEGT. Trimming stripped 6 bases from V and 0 bases from J, with 12 bases between. DNA of the CDR3: TGTGCCAGCAGATCCATCGGGGTCTCCTACGAGCAGTACTTC. This gives the protein CASRSIGVSYEQYF.

A word on this clone: The sample contains more than one DNA sequence encoding this CDR3. V gene TRBV27 combines with J gene TRBJ2-5; D might be TRBD1 (6 bases). Germline V gene data show CDR1 as MNHEY and CDR2 as SMNVEV (reference sequence). The CDR3 runs 14 residues. V was pared by 1 base and J by 1 base, with 7 bases between. The CDR3 DNA is TGTGCCAGCAGTTTATTGGGGGCCCAAGAGACCCAGTACTTC. Its translation is CASSLLGAQETQYF.